This entry concerns a single TCR beta chain. Its target is not known. V lost 4 bases, J lost 2 bases, and 10 bases stayed unmatched. Germline V gene sequence: CDR1 SQVTM, CDR2 ANQGSEA. This CDR3 contains 15 residues. The data belong to a study of CD8+ T cells in alopecia areata. RNA extraction was followed by reverse transcription into cDNA, which acted as the sequencing template. Assay: immunoSEQ multiplex PCR; the TCRdb copy retains only in-frame clones and omits some. Counted here are about 220,000 clones, about 50% occurring once; the ten biggest clones make up about 1.6%. Noted treatment: oral pan-JAK inhibitor, 5-10 mg twice daily. Findings and caveats of the study: Scalp clonality, along with expanded CD8+ clones among the top 100, was significantly decreased by tofacitinib. Resident alphabeta T-cell populations of normal skin are likewise subject to sequencing in scalp samples. The study found higher clonality in lesional than normal scalp, especially in alopecia totalis/universalis.

The J gene is TRBJ1-2, the V gene TRBV29-1; 7 bases agree with TRBD1. The origin of this receptor is a human donor with alopecia areata. Source: CD4+ T cells sorted from blood, taken at week 4, from a patient treated with tofacitinib. The CDR3 DNA reads TGCAGCGTTGTCTCGGGACAGCCAATCAACTATGGCTACACCTTC. It specifies CSVVSGQPINYGYTF.